This entry features one T cell receptor (beta chain) sequence. Its target is unknown. TCRdb's table, derived via immunoSEQ multiplex PCR, lists solely in-frame clones and lacks some. The sample has roughly 64,000 clones, 84% seen once; the top ten hold about 2%. Trimming shortened V by 5 bases and J by 7 bases, and 15 bases separated the two germline ends. This CDR3 has 13 amino acids. CDR1 SEHNR and CDR2 FQNEAQ come from the germline V gene (reference sequence). Cycle 7 day 1, cycle 4 day 1, and baseline were the timepoints at which blood was sampled. The data stem from a study of OX40 agonist ivuxolimab in advanced cancers. Points from the study as a whole: Averaged across samples, CD8+ T cells carried more expanded clones than CD4+ did.

The TCR comes from an adult with an advanced solid tumor such as melanoma, head and neck, liver or kidney cancer. The rearrangement uses TRBV7-9 and TRBJ2-7; D remains ambiguous. Material: CD4+ or CD8+ T cells sorted from blood, obtained in a trial of the OX40 agonist ivuxolimab. The CDR3, as DNA: TGTGCCAGCAGCCCCCCCCAAAGAGGAGAGCAGTACTTC. Amino acids: CASSPPQRGEQYF.